The clone carrying this T cell receptor (beta chain) was counted between two and nine times. Its antigen is unknown. The data were taken from a study of early T cells in non-severe SARS-CoV-2 infection. The CDR3 extends over 17 amino acids. Germline CDR1 reads SEHNR; CDR2 reads FQNEAQ (reference sequence). The V segment lost 5 bases and the J segment 4 bases; nucleotides outside the gene matches: 16. Findings and limits, study-wide: The matching step, a VDJdb search, favored anti-spike CD8 responses and missed private and CD4 specificities.

Individual cDNA molecules each received unique molecular identifiers attached to them. TCRdb ran MiXCR on the 5' RACE reads and lists one entry per CDR3 protein. The sample includes 70,000 to 85,000 distinct CDR3 sequences, approximately 13% of them seen just once. Sequencing was carried out using whole blood. This rearrangement joins TRBV7-9 to TRBJ2-5; 7 bases line up with TRBD1. The receptor was isolated from an adult who was a healthcare worker with PCR-confirmed SARS-CoV-2 infection or an uninfected control (not recorded which). The DNA of the CDR3 is TGTGCCAGCAGCCCCCGAGCCTCGACAGGGTACGGAGAGACCCAGTACTTC. This sequence encodes CASSPRASTGYGETQYF.